The rows below give T cell receptor beta chains drawn from one sample of a study of T-cell reconstitution after alpha-beta-depleted transplantation in children. Via MiXCR, TCRdb re-called the PCR reads, giving one row per CDR3 protein. The sample shows about 500,000 distinct CDR3 sequences, about an eighth of them seen only once. The source material was PBMCs, mostly from graft donor cells, sampled 180 days after TCRalphabeta/CD19-depleted stem cell transplant. These TCRs come from a female patient aged 2-15 years who had a stem cell transplant for aplastic anemia, so the T cells may come from the graft donor. The CDR3 runs from the conserved cysteine through the conserved F or W. D genes are given only for firm matches. A clone size is listed for some rows: how often the clone was seen (once, few, many), or a class if it is expanded.

V gene: TRBV28
D gene: TRBD1
J gene: TRBJ1-1
clone size: few
CDR3 protein: CASRLHQGGNTEAFF
CDR3 DNA: TGTGCCAGCAGGCTGCATCAGGGGGGGAACACTGAAGCTTTCTTT

V gene: TRBV12-3/TRBV12-4
D gene: TRBD1
J gene: TRBJ1-5
clone size: NA
CDR3 protein: CASTTGPTGGNQPQHF
CDR3 DNA: TGTGCCAGCACTACCGGCCCTACAGGGGGCAATCAGCCCCAGCATTTT

V gene: TRBV12-3/TRBV12-4
D gene: TRBD1
J gene: TRBJ1-2
clone size: NA
CDR3 protein: CASSPGQGLFYGYTF
CDR3 DNA: TGTGCCAGCAGTCCGGGACAGGGCCTTTTCTATGGCTACACCTTC

V gene: TRBV2
D gene: NA
J gene: TRBJ2-5
clone size: NA
CDR3 protein: CASGVGGVEQTQYF
CDR3 DNA: TGTGCCAGCGGGGTTGGCGGGGTGGAGCAGACCCAGTACTTC

V gene: TRBV7-3
D gene: NA
J gene: TRBJ2-2
clone size: NA
CDR3 protein: CASSLTRLGDISGELFF
CDR3 DNA: TGTGCCAGCAGCTTAACGAGACTAGGTGATATATCCGGGGAGCTGTTTTTT

V gene: TRBV12-3/TRBV12-4
D gene: NA
J gene: TRBJ1-2
clone size: few
CDR3 protein: CASSLAGRAIYGYTF
CDR3 DNA: TGTGCCAGCAGTTTAGCGGGCAGGGCTATCTATGGCTACACCTTC

V gene: TRBV27
D gene: NA
J gene: TRBJ2-7
clone size: few
CDR3 protein: CASSLIRGSYEQYF
CDR3 DNA: TGTGCCAGCAGTTTAATTAGGGGCTCCTACGAGCAGTACTTC

V gene: TRBV5-4
D gene: TRBD2
J gene: TRBJ2-1
clone size: few
CDR3 protein: CASSLSFWSSGSLSYNEQFF
CDR3 DNA: TGTGCCAGCAGCTTGAGTTTCTGGAGTAGCGGGAGTCTCTCCTACAATGAGCAGTTCTTC

V gene: TRBV5-1
D gene: TRBD1
J gene: TRBJ2-2
clone size: few
CDR3 protein: CASSLRWDRGNTGELFF
CDR3 DNA: TGCGCCAGCAGCTTGAGGTGGGACAGGGGAAACACCGGGGAGCTGTTTTTT

V gene: TRBV19
D gene: TRBD2
J gene: TRBJ2-1
clone size: few
CDR3 protein: CASSIRGGLDEQFF
CDR3 DNA: TGTGCCAGTAGTATACGAGGGGGACTAGATGAGCAGTTCTTC

V gene: TRBV24-1
D gene: TRBD1
J gene: TRBJ2-2
clone size: few
CDR3 protein: CATSDRQGRNTGELFF
CDR3 DNA: TGTGCCACCAGTGATCGACAGGGACGGAACACCGGGGAGCTGTTTTTT